This TCR beta chain was sequenced for a study of blood T cells in healthy people across ages. For the second PCR, which ran for 7 to 11 cycles, a sample-barcoded 5' primer and a J-beta primer mix were used. TCRdb redid the calling of the 5' RACE reads with MiXCR, one entry per CDR3 protein. The table lists hundreds of thousands of distinct CDR3 sequences, 58% of them singletons, with 22% in the top ten. As to this clonotype: What it recognizes is unknown.

General study findings and limits: The study lacked donor CMV status, which possibly confounded expanded clonotype changes.

The V end was cut by 3 bases, the J end by 5 bases, with 17 bases between. CDR1 is SGHVS and CDR2 is FQNEAQ in the germline V gene. The CDR3 consists of 15 residues. The J gene is TRBJ2-7, the V gene TRBV7-8, with D perhaps matching TRBD1 or TRBD2 (5 bases each). The clonotype comes from a man aged 25 to 45 in good health. The sample taken for sequencing was blood. The CDR3 region has the DNA TGTGCCAGCAGCTTCGTGGGACCCGAACCCCACGAGCAGTACTTC. Protein product: CASSFVGPEPHEQYF.